This T cell receptor beta chain originates from a study of blood T cell repertoires in COVID-19. Study details: Samples came from the United States, Italy and Spain, spanning acute and convalescent COVID-19. The analysed material was cDNA or gDNA that came from T cells, B-cell-depleted T cells, or PBMCs.

Original methodology: Using reference gene primer amplification, nucleated cell counts were estimated. Clones were sequenced by immunoSEQ multiplex PCR, and TCRdb holds only the in-frame ones, with some missing. That table supplies the V and J calls and clone size; D and trimming were determined from the DNA. The data show about 190,000 clones, more than 85% seen once. This CDR3 spans 16 amino acids. Germline values: CDR1 SGHDN, CDR2 FVKESK. V lost 4 bases, J lost 4 bases, and 18 bases lay in between. Sequenced: peripheral blood. The source of this sequence is a man aged 30-40 years with acute or convalescent COVID-19. The rearrangement joins TRBV14 to TRBJ2-3; possible D gene TRBD1, 5 bases. The CDR3 spells CASSPIGPGIADTQYF. As DNA, the CDR3 is TGTGCCAGCAGCCCTATTGGTCCAGGGATAGCAGATACGCAGTATTTT.